This entry lists 16 T cell receptor beta chains sequenced from one sample in a study of Ad26.COV2.S vaccination and SARS-CoV-2 variants. Sequencing was performed with immunoSEQ multiplex PCR; in TCRdb, only in-frame clones are kept and a portion is missing. The sample yields approximately 300,000 clones, 85% seen once. Documented treatment: roughly 18 received Ad26.COV2.S at low or high dose, single or two shots; several received placebo; per-sample allocation not given. Sampling was performed 63 days after the first vaccine or placebo injection. Sequencing was performed on peripheral blood, taken in a trial of Ad26.COV2.S vaccine versus placebo. The origin of the receptors is a person between 18 and 59 years old who received the Ad26.COV2.S COVID-19 vaccine or a placebo.

V usage is TRBV5-8 and J usage is TRBJ1-1; tentative D call: TRBD1 (5 bases). Germline V gene data show CDR1 as SGHTS and CDR2 as YDEGEE. This CDR3 spans 17 amino acids. V was pared by 6 bases and J by 0 bases, with 21 bases between. CDR3 region: CASTLGQFGFMNTEAFF. The CDR3 bases are TGTGCCAGCACCCTGGGGCAGTTCGGCTTTATGAACACTGAAGCTTTCTTT.

The chain employs TRBV6-1 and TRBJ1-2, with TRBD1 as a possible D gene (6 bases). This CDR3 is 16 amino acids long. Trimming pared 2 bases from V and 4 bases from J, leaving 17 bases between. Germline CDR1 and CDR2: MNHNS and SASEGT. The CDR3 bases are TGTGCCAGCAGTGAACTTGGGGGCAGGGAAGGCTATGGCTACACCTTC. Protein product: CASSELGGREGYGYTF.

V is TRBV5-4 and J is TRBJ2-7; D unclear. The CDR3 sequence is 14 residues long. CDR1 and CDR2 from the germline V gene are SGHNT and YYREEE (reference sequence). Trimming removed 2 bases from V and 5 bases from J, with 14 bases in between. The CDR3 nucleotides read TGTGCCAGCAGCTTCTCGGCGGTCAAGGACGAGCAGTACTTC. Encoded protein: CASSFSAVKDEQYF. The variable domain in full, with the rest retrieved from reference TRBV5-4 and TRBJ2-7, is ETGVTQSPTHLIKTRGQQVTLRCSSQSGHNTVSWYQQALGQGPQFIFQYYREEENGRGNFPPRFSGLQFPNYSSELNVNALELDDSALYLCASSFSAVKDEQYFGPGTRLTVT.

The chain links TRBV27 to TRBJ1-5, with D tentatively TRBD1 (5 bases). Germline lookup yields CDR1 MNHEY and CDR2 SMNVEV (reference sequence). The CDR3 loop spans 14 amino acids. V was clipped by 5 bases and J by 2 bases, with 10 bases between them. The CDR3 reads CASSSREGNQPQHF. The CDR3 DNA reads as TGTGCCAGCAGTAGCAGGGAGGGCAATCAGCCCCAGCATTTT.

The rearrangement joins TRBV6-4 to TRBJ2-2, with 9 positions matching TRBD1. There are 16 residues in the CDR3. Germline V CDR1 and CDR2: MRHNA, SNTAGT. Trimming at V came to 6 bases and at J to 4 bases, leaving 9 bases not matched to a gene. The CDR3 sequence: CASSAGQGFLTGELFF. CDR3 sequence (DNA): TGTGCCAGCAGCGCGGGACAGGGCTTTCTCACCGGGGAGCTGTTTTTT.

The chain combines TRBV7-9 with TRBJ2-1; D is unclear. V was cut by 2 bases and J by 7 bases, with 15 bases left in between. Germline V gene data show CDR1 as SEHNR and CDR2 as FQNEAQ (reference sequence). This CDR3 contains 15 residues. Here the CDR3 reads CASSLWATPPNEQFF. The CDR3 nucleotides read TGTGCCAGCAGCTTATGGGCTACTCCCCCGAATGAGCAGTTCTTC.

This chain links TRBV6-4 with TRBJ1-2, with D perhaps matching TRBD1 (5 bases). Germline loops: CDR1 MRHNA, CDR2 SNTAGT. This CDR3 has 16 amino acids. Deletions cut 5 bases from V and 4 bases from J, with 20 bases between. The CDR3 spells CASSRYTGQIFYGYTF. The CDR3 DNA reads TGTGCCAGCAGTCGATACACAGGTCAAATCTTCTATGGCTACACCTTC.

The chain has TRBV15 and TRBJ1-1, with a weak D call TRBD1 (5 bases). Trimming stripped 0 bases from V and 1 base from J, with 6 bases between. Looked up from germline, CDR1 is LNHNV and CDR2 is YYDKDF (reference sequence). The CDR3 runs to 14 residues. CDR3 sequence (DNA): TGTGCCACCAGCAGAGATACAGGGAACACTGAAGCTTTCTTT. It encodes CATSRDTGNTEAFF.

In this sample, this clone turned up once. The V and J genes are TRBV4-2 and TRBJ1-1; possibly TRBD1 for D (5 bases). This CDR3 is built from 17 residues. Germline V gene data show CDR1 as LGHNA and CDR2 as YNFKEQ. Trimming removed 1 base at V and 4 bases at J, with 19 bases between. The CDR3 nucleotides are TGTGCCAGCAGCCAAGGGGACGAGAGGATCGTGCGCACTGAAGCTTTCTTT. It is translated as CASSQGDERIVRTEAFF.

V is TRBV9 and J is TRBJ2-7, with 7 bases fitting TRBD1. Trimming cost V 4 bases and J 2 bases; bases outside gene matches: 6. The germline gives CDR1 SGDLS, CDR2 YYNGEE. This CDR3 has 14 amino acids. CDR3 coding DNA: TGTGCCAGCAGCTCCTCCGGGACAGCCTACGAGCAGTACTTC. The encoded protein is CASSSSGTAYEQYF.

This clone was found many times. The DNA for the CDR3 is TGTGCCAGTAGTATCGCGGGGGACACTAATGAAAAACTGTTTTTT. Amino acids: CASSIAGDTNEKLFF. The V and J genes are TRBV19 and TRBJ1-4; TRBD1 is a possible D gene (5 bases). The CDR3 sequence is 15 residues long. Between the trimmed V and J ends, which lost 3 bases and 2 bases, there was a span of 10 bases. The germline CDR1 and CDR2 sequences are LNHDA and SQIVND (reference sequence).

The chain couples TRBV6-6 to TRBJ2-1, with TRBD1 identical over 8 bases. The germline V gene has CDR1 MNHNY and CDR2 SVGAGI (reference sequence). J lost 9 bases, V lost 6 bases, and 16 bases had no gene match. The CDR3 is made up of 16 amino acids. The chain's CDR3 is CASRLKDRVTGIEQFF. The CDR3 DNA sequence: TGTGCCAGCAGACTCAAGGACAGGGTAACGGGGATTGAGCAGTTCTTC.

V and J are TRBV19 and TRBJ2-2; 8 positions match TRBD1. The CDR3 has 16 amino acids. In germline, CDR1 is LNHDA, CDR2 SQIVND (reference sequence). The V and J ends lost 5 bases and 3 bases, in that order; junction bases with no gene match: 8. The CDR3 sequence is CASSLRTGRDTGELFF. In DNA form, the CDR3 reads TGTGCCAGTAGTCTACGGACAGGGCGGGACACCGGGGAGCTGTTTTTT.

The V gene is TRBV6-5, the J gene TRBJ1-2; 10 bases agree with TRBD1. V shed 4 bases, J shed 3 bases, and the junction held 5 bases outside the gene matches. Germline V gene data show CDR1 as MNHEY and CDR2 as SVGAGI. This CDR3 has 15 amino acids. CDR3 sequence: CASSFGTGEYYGYTF. The CDR3 DNA reads as TGTGCCAGCAGTTTCGGGACAGGGGAATACTATGGCTACACCTTC.

This chain connects TRBV27 to TRBJ1-2; unclear D gene. The CDR3 has 12 residues. Germline-derived CDR1 and CDR2 are MNHEY and SMNVEV (reference sequence). Trimming removed 4 bases at V and 8 bases at J, with 11 bases between. The CDR3 loop reads CASSSGAEGYTF. For the CDR3, the DNA is TGTGCCAGCAGTTCCGGAGCCGAGGGCTACACCTTC.

The chain employs TRBV28 and TRBJ1-5, with D uncertain. Per germline, CDR1 MDHEN and CDR2 SYDVKM. This CDR3 has 15 amino acids. Trimming stripped 0 bases from V and 5 bases from J, with 11 bases between. The CDR3 nucleotides are TGTGCCAGCAGTTTATGGGCACCACCCCATCAGCCCCAGCATTTT. Encoded protein: CASSLWAPPHQPQHF.